Here is one T cell receptor (beta chain) with its context. Its antigen is unknown. Data came from immunoSEQ multiplex PCR; TCRdb stores just in-frame clones and leaves some out. In the table there are over a million clones, 95% to 99% of which are singletons. The source of the sample is a study of shared clonotypes between healthy human individuals. General study points: Shared clonotypes: 4.5% to 5% naive CD4, approximately 3.4% naive CD8, 2.3% memory CD4, 0.35% to 0.5% memory CD8.

Trimming removed 4 bases at V and 0 bases at J, with 19 bases between. CDR1 is SGHRS, CDR2 YFSETQ, per germline. CDR3 length equals 17 residues. The sequence derives from a man younger than 45 in good health. The V gene is TRBV5-1, the J gene TRBJ2-5; D is undetermined. The sample consisted of naive CD4+ T cells sorted from blood. Indicated subset: CD45RA+ positively selected. Written as DNA, the CDR3 is TGCGCCAGCAGCCAATTCAATATGAAGGGCTACCAAGAGACCCAGTACTTC. Its translation is CASSQFNMKGYQETQYF.